A single sample gave rise to the 25 T cell receptor beta chains below, sequenced in a study of molecular identifiers for immune sequencing clone quantification. TCRdb re-derived calls from the PCR reads in MiXCR, one entry per CDR3 protein. The sample consists of some 650,000 distinct CDR3 sequences, 15% to 20% of them appearing once. Sequenced input: naive CD8+ T cells from blood, with Jurkat cell RNA spiked in. Subset specified: FACS-sorted CD8+CD4-CCR7+CD45RA+ naive T cells. Receptors were obtained from a human donor in good health. Some libraries in this study had Jurkat cell RNA spiked in.

The chain is built from TRBV27 and TRBJ2-5; 9 nucleotides align to TRBD2. Germline V gene sequence: CDR1 MNHEY, CDR2 SMNVEV (reference sequence). The J segment lost 9 bases and the V segment lost 6 bases, leaving 20 bases of the junction unmatched. The CDR3 has 17 amino acids. The CDR3 DNA reads as TGTGCCAGCAGCCCCGGACCGGGACTAGCTGAGGGGGCGGCCCAGTACTTC. Protein sequence: CASSPGPGLAEGAAQYF.

In its sample, this clonotype was seen many times. The CDR3 loop reads CASSLSGTGIYEQYF. DNA of the CDR3: TGTGCCAGCAGTTTATCCGGGACAGGGATATACGAGCAGTACTTC. The V and J genes are TRBV27 and TRBJ2-7, with 9 positions matching TRBD1. This CDR3 has 15 residues. J lost 4 bases, V lost 0 bases, and 4 bases had no gene match. CDR1 MNHEY and CDR2 SMNVEV come from the germline V gene (reference sequence).

This clonotype came up many times. An end of the junction differs from the germline gene, which may be a read error. This rearrangement joins TRBV18 to TRBJ2-7; the D gene is possibly TRBD2 (6 bases). CDR1 and CDR2 (germline): KGHSH, LQKENI. The CDR3 extends over 15 amino acids. The CDR3 loop is CASSTPTEGTYEQYF. Written as DNA, the CDR3 is TGTGCCAGCTCAACACCTACGGAGGGGACCTACGAGCAGTACTTC.

A few counts support this clonotype. The V and J genes are TRBV6-5 and TRBJ1-5; 10 bases fit TRBD1. This CDR3 region has 15 residues. Germline CDR1 and CDR2: MNHEY and SVGAGI. V dropped 5 bases and J dropped 3; count of bases not matched to a gene: 4. CDR3 residues: CASSATGGHNQPQHF. CDR3 nucleotide sequence: TGTGCCAGCAGTGCGACAGGGGGCCACAATCAGCCCCAGCATTTT.

The rearrangement uses TRBV19 and TRBJ2-7; TRBD1 is a possible D gene (5 bases). Germline CDR1 and CDR2: LNHDA and SQIVND (reference sequence). Between the trimmed V and J ends, which lost 2 bases and 2 bases, there was a span of 10 bases. The CDR3 extends over 14 amino acids. This CDR3 reads CASSIMDTAYEQYF. Here the CDR3 DNA reads TGTGCCAGTAGTATAATGGACACCGCCTACGAGCAGTACTTC.

A word on this clonotype: It may be a read error: a sequence one base away is much more abundant. This likely comes from a read error, as the CDR3 has no conserved phenylalanine or tryptophan at its end. The chain combines TRBV30 with TRBJ2-7, with 10 bases aligning to TRBD1. CDR1 GTSNPN and CDR2 SVGIG come from the germline V gene (reference sequence). This CDR3 contains 14 residues. J lost 7 bases, V lost 5 bases, and 11 bases had no gene match. CDR3 bases: TGTGCCTGGGGACCCGGGACAGGGGCAGTAGAGCAGTACCTC. This encodes CAWGPGTGAVEQYL.

This clonotype has at least ten counts. V is TRBV7-9 and J is TRBJ1-6; a possible D gene is TRBD1 (5 bases). The V end lost 3 bases, the J end lost 8 bases, and 11 bases lay between the germline ends. The CDR3 loop spans 14 amino acids. In germline, CDR1 is SEHNR, CDR2 FQNEAQ (reference sequence). CDR3 nucleotides: TGTGCCAGCAGCTTTGGGACCTACTATTCACCCCTCCACTTT. As protein: CASSFGTYYSPLHF. Variable domain in full (rest from reference TRBV7-9 and TRBJ1-6): DTGVSQNPRHKITKRGQNVTFRCDPISEHNRLYWYRQTLGQGPEFLTYFQNEAQLEKSRLLSDRFSAERPKGSFSTLEIQRTEQGDSAMYLCASSFGTYYSPLHFGNGTRLTVT.

This sequence joins TRBV18 and TRBJ1-1; 7 bases align to TRBD1. J lost 1 base, V lost 2 bases, and 4 bases had no gene match. Germline values: CDR1 KGHSH, CDR2 LQKENI. The CDR3 has 15 amino acids. CDR3 protein: CASSPEGQPNTEAFF. In DNA, the CDR3 is TGTGCCAGCTCACCAGAGGGACAGCCGAACACTGAAGCTTTCTTT.

As for this clonotype: A single base is all that separates this from a far larger clone, so a read error is likely. This chain links TRBV14 with TRBJ2-7; 7 bases are a match to TRBD1. The J segment lost 6 bases and the V segment lost 3 bases, leaving 5 bases of the junction unmatched. In germline, CDR1 is SGHDN, CDR2 FVKESK. The CDR3 totals 13 residues. CDR3 sequence (DNA): TGTGCCAGCAGCCACGGGACAGTCTGCGAGCAGTACTTC. Encoded protein: CASSHGTVCEQYF.

This clonotype has a single count. One base away lies a much larger clone, so this may be a sequencing read error. The CDR3 region has the DNA TGTACTAGTGGCCTAACTAGGGAGGCGACCCAGTACTTC. It is translated as CTSGLTREATQYF. The chain is built from TRBV12-5 and TRBJ2-5; the D gene is possibly TRBD2 (6 bases). This CDR3 spans 13 amino acids. The germline CDR1 and CDR2 sequences are LGHNT and FRNRAP.

This clonotype has ten or more counts. The rearrangement uses TRBV29-1 and TRBJ2-3; D not certain. CDR1 SQVTM and CDR2 ANQGSEA come from the germline V gene. V was clipped by 3 bases and J by 5 bases, with 9 bases between them. The length of the CDR3 is 12 residues. Here the CDR3 reads CSVEDGIDTQYF. The CDR3 DNA reads TGCAGCGTTGAGGATGGGATAGATACGCAGTATTTT.

This clonotype was observed at least ten times. The rearrangement uses TRBV13 and TRBJ1-1; D perhaps matches TRBD1 (6 bases). Germline lookup yields CDR1 PRHDT and CDR2 FYEKMQ (reference sequence). The CDR3 has 16 amino acids. V lost 7 bases, J lost 3 bases, and 21 bases lay in between. DNA of the CDR3: TGTGCCAGCAACGAGAGGGGGGCGACTCTGTACACTGAAGCTTTCTTT. Translating gives CASNERGATLYTEAFF.

This clonotype was counted ten times or more. The chain employs TRBV6-2 or TRBV6-3 and TRBJ1-1; D is undetermined. V gave up 8 bases and J gave up 4 bases, with 14 bases separating them. The CDR3 covers 13 residues. Germline CDR1 and CDR2: MNHEY and SVGEGT. The CDR3, as DNA: TGTGCCAGCTCCTTTCTAGCGTCCACTGAAGCTTTCTTT. The encoded protein is CASSFLASTEAFF.

This clonotype was detected many times. This chain links TRBV7-6 with TRBJ2-2; 8 nucleotides agree with TRBD1. CDR1 SGHVS and CDR2 FNYEAQ come from the germline V gene. V dropped 5 bases and J dropped 1; count of bases not matched to a gene: 9. CDR3 length: 17 residues. This CDR3 is CASSQHPGTGNTGELFF. The CDR3 nucleotides are TGTGCCAGCAGCCAACACCCCGGGACAGGGAACACCGGGGAGCTGTTTTTT.

This clonotype was counted ten times or more. The rearrangement joins TRBV15 to TRBJ2-5; D might be TRBD1 or TRBD2, each matching 5 bases. The CDR3 length is 14 residues. Germline assignment: CDR1 LNHNV and CDR2 YYDKDF (reference sequence). The germline V and J ends were trimmed by 0 bases and 8 bases, with 13 bases remaining between them. The CDR3 protein is CATSRDSGAPTQYF. DNA for the CDR3: TGTGCCACCAGCAGAGATTCCGGGGCTCCCACCCAGTACTTC.

This chain joins TRBV20-1 and TRBJ1-5; no firm D call. V lost 0 bases, J lost 3 bases, and 24 bases lay in between. Germline V CDR1 and CDR2: DFQATT, SNEGSKA (reference sequence). The CDR3 is 19 amino acids. The CDR3 coding sequence is TGCAGTGCTAGAGATCTTGGCGGCTCAAGGCCCGCGGACAATCAGCCCCAGCATTTT. It yields the protein CSARDLGGSRPADNQPQHF.

This clonotype was observed many times. This sequence joins TRBV28 and TRBJ2-7; 7 positions match TRBD1. V lost 4 bases to trimming and J lost 0 bases; unmatched junction nucleotides: 6. This CDR3 has 15 residues. Germline CDR1 is MDHEN and CDR2 is SYDVKM. CDR3 loop: CASSSTGANSYEQYF. CDR3 coding DNA: TGTGCCAGCAGTTCCACAGGGGCGAACTCCTACGAGCAGTACTTC. Full variable domain (outside the CDR3, taken from reference TRBV28 and TRBJ2-7): DVKVTQSSRYLVKRTGEKVFLECVQDMDHENMFWYRQDPGLGLRLIYFSYDVKMKEKGDIPEGYSVSREKKERFSLILESASTNQTSMYLCASSSTGANSYEQYFGPGTRLTVT.

This clonotype was picked up many times. The rearrangement joins TRBV27 to TRBJ2-3; no reliable D call. Germline V gives CDR1 MNHEY, CDR2 SMNVEV (reference sequence). V shed 2 bases and J shed 5 bases, with 8 bases lying between them. This CDR3 region has 13 residues. CDR3 region: CASSLVGRDTQYF. The CDR3, as DNA: TGTGCCAGCAGTTTAGTAGGGCGAGATACGCAGTATTTT.

V is TRBV6-2 or TRBV6-3 and J is TRBJ2-7; D is unresolved. V was clipped by 0 bases and J by 2 bases, with 11 bases between them. Germline values: CDR1 MNHEY, CDR2 SVGEGT. The CDR3 sequence is 15 residues long. The DNA of the CDR3 is TGTGCCAGCAGTTACTCGATTCTGGGCGCCTACGAGCAGTACTTC. Its protein is CASSYSILGAYEQYF.

This clonotype came up once. Just one base apart from a much larger clone, this may be a read error. The genes are TRBV28 and TRBJ2-5; 9 bases agree with TRBD1. Per germline, CDR1 MDHEN and CDR2 SYDVKM. V shed 5 bases, J shed 14 bases, and the junction held 9 bases outside the gene matches. The CDR3 extends over 12 amino acids. The DNA for the CDR3 is TGTGCCAGCAGTCCTTACCGGGACAGGGTTTACTTC. Translated: CASSPYRDRVYF.

This clonotype was found many times. The V call is TRBV20-1, the J call TRBJ2-5; maybe TRBD1 (6 bases). Germline assignment: CDR1 DFQATT and CDR2 SNEGSKA (reference sequence). This CDR3 has 15 amino acids. Trimming stripped 0 bases from V and 0 bases from J, with 11 bases between. The CDR3 DNA is TGCAGTGCTAGAGATCGTGGGACATACCAAGAGACCCAGTACTTC. This sequence encodes CSARDRGTYQETQYF.

This clonotype has at least ten counts. The chain uses TRBV7-9 and TRBJ2-7; TRBD1 matches 11 bases. This CDR3 spans 14 amino acids. Germline assignment: CDR1 SEHNR and CDR2 FQNEAQ (reference sequence). The J segment lost 6 bases and the V segment lost 5 bases, leaving 6 bases of the junction unmatched. The CDR3 region is CASSPHGTGGEQYF. The DNA of the CDR3 is TGTGCCAGCAGCCCCCATGGGACAGGGGGCGAGCAGTACTTC.

The CDR3 spells CSVEGLPRTSSYNEQFF. The CDR3 DNA reads as TGCAGCGTTGAAGGGCTACCACGTACGAGCTCCTACAATGAGCAGTTCTTC. The chain is built from TRBV29-1 and TRBJ2-1; D is ambiguous. Germline V CDR1 and CDR2: SQVTM, ANQGSEA. V dropped 1 base and J dropped 0 bases, with 16 bases sitting between them. The CDR3 runs 17 residues.

This clonotype occurred many times. The gene calls are TRBV2 and TRBJ2-1; no clear D gene. Trimming removed 10 bases from V and 12 bases from J, with 16 bases in between. In germline, CDR1 is SNHLY, CDR2 FYNNEI. This CDR3 is built from 11 residues. This CDR3 reads CATRLGLGQFF. DNA for the CDR3: TGTGCCACCCGGTTGGGTCTAGGGCAGTTCTTC.

Ten or more counts support this clonotype. The CDR3 loop is CASRPPPELAGGPVDTQYF. The DNA for the CDR3 is TGTGCCAGCAGGCCCCCCCCTGAGCTAGCGGGAGGCCCAGTAGATACGCAGTATTTT. This chain links TRBV6-5 with TRBJ2-3; 11 bases line up with TRBD2. The length of the CDR3 is 19 residues. Germline V gene data show CDR1 as MNHEY and CDR2 as SVGAGI. The ends lost 6 bases at V and 5 bases at J; junction bases unmatched: 19.